The rows below give T cell receptor beta chains drawn from one sample of a study of blood T cell repertoires in COVID-19. The method was immunoSEQ multiplex PCR; TCRdb's version includes in-frame clones alone and lacks a portion of them. The sample holds some 490,000 clones, about 85% seen once. Sequencing used PBMCs or T cells enriched from blood (not recorded which). These receptors originate from a woman aged 60-75 years who had recovered from COVID-19. Both conserved end residues are part of each CDR3. A D gene is named only where the DNA matches it firmly. Rows give clone size only sometimes, using once, few, many, or a class for an expanded clone.

TRBJ2-2,TRBV5-1,NA,NA,TGCGCCAGCAGCTTGGTCTCGACAGATTACACCGGGGAGCTGTTTTTT,CASSLVSTDYTGELFF
TRBJ1-3,TRBV5-5,NA,NA,TGTGCCAGCAGCTTGGAGGCAGGGGCTGGAAACACCATATATTTT,CASSLEAGAGNTIYF
TRBJ1-1,TRBV7-8,NA,NA,TGTGCCAGCAGCTTTAGCGGAATGCAGGAAGCTTTCTTT,CASSFSGMQEAFF
TRBJ1-1,TRBV9,NA,NA,TGTGCCAGCAGCGTAGGCTCAGGAAATGAAGCTTTCTTT,CASSVGSGNEAFF
TRBJ1-2,TRBV5-1,NA,NA,TGCGCCAGCAGCCAAGGACAGTCGATCCCCTATGGCTACACCTTC,CASSQGQSIPYGYTF
TRBJ1-5,TRBV3-1/TRBV3-2,NA,few,TGTGCCAGCAGCCTGGGTTCCAGGGGCAATCAGCCCCAGCATTTT,CASSLGSRGNQPQHF
TRBJ1-2,TRBV27,TRBD1,NA,TGTGCCAGCAGTCTACGGACAGGGGGCGGGTATGGCTACACCTTC,CASSLRTGGGYGYTF
TRBJ1-1,TRBV21-1,NA,NA,TGTGCCAGCAGCAAACTAGGGGGCAGGGAAACTGAAGCTTTCTTT,CASSKLGGRETEAFF
TRBJ2-1,TRBV5-1,NA,NA,TGCGCCAGCAGCTTGGGCCAGGGGAGTTTGAATGAGCAGTTCTTC,CASSLGQGSLNEQFF
TRBJ2-5,TRBV11-2,TRBD1,NA,TGTGCCAGCAGCTTAAGGGGACAGGGGCGCTATGGTGGGCAAGAGACCCAGTACTTC,CASSLRGQGRYGGQETQYF
TRBJ1-1,TRBV7-9,NA,NA,TGTGCCAGCAGCTTAGAGCAGGGGCGGGTGGCTGAAGCTTTCTTT,CASSLEQGRVAEAFF
TRBJ2-3,TRBV5-1,NA,NA,TGCGCCAGCAGCCCCCTGGGGAGGTCGACAGATACGCAGTATTTT,CASSPLGRSTDTQYF
TRBJ2-1,TRBV5-1,TRBD1,NA,TGCGCCAGCAGCGCCGGGACAGGGGGCACTGAGCAGTTCTTC,CASSAGTGGTEQFF
TRBJ2-5,TRBV23-1,NA,NA,TGCGCCAGCAGTCTGAGGGTAGAGACCCAGTACTTC,CASSLRVETQYF
TRBJ1-6,TRBV7-8,TRBD1,NA,TGTGCCAGCAGCTTATTGAGGGGGCCCAATTCACCCCTCCACTTT,CASSLLRGPNSPLHF
TRBJ2-1,TRBV9,TRBD2,NA,TGTGCCAGCAGCCCTCCGGGCAGCGGGGGGTCCTACAATGAGCAGTTCTTC,CASSPPGSGGSYNEQFF
TRBJ2-3,TRBV4-1,TRBD2,once,TGCGCCAGCAGCCAGGCCCCCGGGACTAGCGCAGATACGCAGTATTTT,CASSQAPGTSADTQYF
TRBJ2-5,TRBV19,NA,NA,TGTGCCAGTAGTACGCAGGACAGAGGGCCACAAGAGACCCAGTACTTC,CASSTQDRGPQETQYF
TRBJ1-2,TRBV7-9,TRBD1,NA,TGTGCCAGCAGCTTGGGACAGGGGCCTAACTATGGCTACACCTTC,CASSLGQGPNYGYTF
TRBJ1-1,TRBV5-1,NA,NA,TGCGCCAGCAGCTTAGGGGCTGGACAGAACACTGAAGCTTTCTTT,CASSLGAGQNTEAFF
TRBJ2-4,TRBV5-8,NA,NA,TGTGCCAGCGGGGACTTAGCCAAAAACATTCAGTACTTC,CASGDLAKNIQYF
TRBJ2-7,TRBV10-3,TRBD2,NA,TGTGCCACCGCACTAGGACTAGCGGGGGGGCCGGGGGAGCAGTACTTC,CATALGLAGGPGEQYF
TRBJ1-6,TRBV3-1/TRBV3-2,NA,NA,TGTGCCAGCAGCCAAGATAGGCGGGGAAGTTCACCCCTCCACTTT,CASSQDRRGSSPLHF
TRBJ2-7,TRBV27,NA,NA,TGTGCCAGCAACCCAGGGTCGAGTAACGAGCAGTACTTC,CASNPGSSNEQYF
TRBJ1-4,TRBV19,NA,NA,TGTGCCAGTAGTATAGTCGGGGGAGGTGCGAATGAAAAACTGTTTTTT,CASSIVGGGANEKLFF
TRBJ2-1,TRBV10-3,NA,once,TGTGCCATCAGTGAGTCACTCCCCGGGACTTACCTCGGGGAGCAGTTCTTC,CAISESLPGTYLGEQFF
TRBJ1-1,TRBV2,NA,NA,TGTGCCAGCAGACAAAACATGAACACTGAAGCTTTCTTT,CASRQNMNTEAFF
TRBJ1-2,TRBV15,NA,NA,TGTGCCACCAGCTTTGAGGGAATCGGCTATGGCTACACCTTC,CATSFEGIGYGYTF